A selection of T cell receptor beta chains follows, all from one sample in a study of T cells in Graves' hyperthyroidism and ophthalmopathy. TCRdb reanalysed the multiplex PCR reads using MiXCR and keeps one entry per CDR3 protein. The repertoire includes roughly 800,000 distinct CDR3 sequences, about 38% of them detected once, and approximately 8.7% sits in the top ten. Sequenced material: blood. The source of these receptors is a man younger than 30 with Graves' hyperthyroidism. The CDR3 runs from the conserved cysteine through the conserved F or W. The D gene is left open where the match is weak. The size field is filled for only some rows; it gives once, few, many or a size class.

D gene,V gene,J gene,clone size,CDR3 protein,CDR3 DNA
NA,TRBV9,TRBJ2-2,NA,CASSVMTSGELFF,TGTGCCAGCAGCGTCATGACTAGCGGGGAGCTGTTTTTT
NA,TRBV3-1,TRBJ1-1,NA,CATFNRAFTEAFF,TGTGCCACCTTTAACCGGGCCTTCACTGAAGCTTTCTTT
TRBD1,TRBV7-9,TRBJ1-2,NA,CASSPKGAPYGYTF,TGTGCCAGCAGCCCCAAGGGGGCCCCCTATGGCTACACCTTC
TRBD1,TRBV7-3,TRBJ2-2,few,CASSLTGQLLTGELFF,TGTGCCAGCAGCTTAACGGGACAGCTCCTCACCGGGGAGCTGTTTTTT
NA,TRBV7-2,TRBJ1-5,NA,CASSLSPFYSNQPQHF,TGTGCCAGCAGCTTAAGTCCGTTTTATAGCAATCAGCCCCAGCATTTT
NA,TRBV29-1,TRBJ1-1,many,CSAKALNTEAFF,TGCAGCGCCAAGGCCCTGAACACTGAAGCTTTCTTT
NA,TRBV13,TRBJ1-2,many,CASSFSGFDYGYTF,TGTGCCAGCAGCTTCTCCGGATTCGACTATGGCTACACCTTC
TRBD1,TRBV29-1,TRBJ1-1,once,CSPTQGARAFF,TGCAGCCCAACTCAGGGGGCGAGGGCTTTCTTT
NA,TRBV9,TRBJ1-6,many,CASSANSPLHF,TGTGCCAGCAGCGCTAATTCACCCCTCCACTTT
NA,TRBV2,TRBJ1-4,NA,CASRGGSPNEKLFF,TGTGCCAGCAGGGGGGGGTCCCCTAATGAAAAACTGTTTTTT
NA,TRBV28,TRBJ1-4,once,CASSLWGLGNEKLFF,TGTGCCAGCAGTTTATGGGGGCTGGGTAATGAAAAACTGTTTTTT
TRBD1,TRBV2,TRBJ1-4,NA,CAGSTGTGTEKLFF,TGTGCCGGCAGTACCGGGACAGGGACTGAAAAACTGTTTTTT
NA,TRBV7-2,TRBJ1-2,NA,CASSLLDGPYGYTF,TGTGCCAGCAGCTTGCTGGACGGCCCCTATGGCTACACCTTC
TRBD1,TRBV12-3/TRBV12-4,TRBJ2-2,few,CASSHDRALNTGELFF,TGTGCCAGCAGCCACGACAGGGCCCTGAACACCGGGGAGCTGTTTTTT
NA,TRBV2,TRBJ2-7,NA,CASSRGLIPYEQYF,TGTGCCAGCAGCCGGGGACTGATTCCCTACGAGCAGTACTTC
TRBD2,TRBV6-1,TRBJ2-5,NA,CASSDLAGGPLPQYF,TGTGCCAGCAGTGATCTAGCGGGAGGACCGTTGCCCCAGTACTTC
TRBD2,TRBV10-3,TRBJ2-7,NA,CAQDPQREAYEQYF,TGTGCCCAGGACCCCCAGCGGGAGGCCTACGAGCAGTACTTC
NA,TRBV19,TRBJ2-5,few,CASSIWPGGLETQYF,TGTGCCAGTAGTATATGGCCAGGGGGGCTCGAGACCCAGTACTTC
NA,TRBV12-3/TRBV12-4,TRBJ1-1,NA,CASSPVTGSTEAFF,TGTGCCAGCAGTCCAGTTACAGGGTCCACTGAAGCTTTCTTT
TRBD2,TRBV2,TRBJ2-5,few,CASSERPGLIETQYF,TGTGCCAGCAGTGAACGGCCGGGACTAATTGAGACCCAGTACTTC
TRBD1,TRBV7-9,TRBJ1-2,few,CASAPQGALGYTF,TGTGCCAGCGCACCGCAGGGGGCGCTTGGCTACACCTTC
TRBD2,TRBV7-8,TRBJ2-5,NA,CASSLISGKTQYF,TGTGCCAGCAGCTTAATAAGCGGGAAGACCCAGTACTTC
TRBD2,TRBV29-1,TRBJ2-5,many,CSVETGGGVQTQYF,TGCAGCGTTGAAACGGGGGGAGGAGTACAGACCCAGTACTTC
TRBD1,TRBV5-1,TRBJ2-2,NA,CASSAPTGKAGELFF,TGCGCCAGCAGCGCCCCGACAGGGAAAGCCGGGGAGCTGTTTTTT
TRBD1,TRBV7-8,TRBJ1-5,NA,CASSLRQGPNQPQHF,TGTGCCAGCAGCCTAAGACAGGGACCCAATCAGCCCCAGCATTTT
TRBD1,TRBV7-9,TRBJ1-2,few,CASGSDRGNYGYTF,TGTGCCAGCGGATCCGACAGGGGTAACTATGGCTACACCTTC
TRBD1,TRBV20-1,TRBJ1-2,many,CSAKPDRDYGYTF,TGCAGTGCCAAGCCCGACAGGGACTATGGCTACACCTTC